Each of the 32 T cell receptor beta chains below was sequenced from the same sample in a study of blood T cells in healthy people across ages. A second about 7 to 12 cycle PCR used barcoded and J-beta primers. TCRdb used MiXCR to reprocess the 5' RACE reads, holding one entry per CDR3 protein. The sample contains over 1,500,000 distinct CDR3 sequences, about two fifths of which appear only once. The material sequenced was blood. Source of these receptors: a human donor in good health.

Here the CDR3 reads CANSGGLSTDTQYF. The CDR3 coding sequence is TGTGCCAACAGTGGGGGACTTAGCACAGATACGCAGTATTTT. V and J are TRBV9 and TRBJ2-3, with D tentatively TRBD2 (6 bases). In germline, CDR1 is SGDLS, CDR2 YYNGEE. V was shortened by 9 bases and J by 0 bases, with 14 bases between the two germline ends. CDR3 length: 14 residues.

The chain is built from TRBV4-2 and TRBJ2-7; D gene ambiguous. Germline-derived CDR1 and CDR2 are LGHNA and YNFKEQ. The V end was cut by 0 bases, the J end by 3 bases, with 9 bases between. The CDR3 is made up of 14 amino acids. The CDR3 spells CASSQEAIYYEQYF. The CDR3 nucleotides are TGTGCCAGCAGCCAAGAAGCGATCTACTACGAGCAGTACTTC.

The CDR3 DNA is TGTGCCAGCAGCCAGACTACAGTTAGCACAGATACGCAGTATTTT. Its protein is CASSQTTVSTDTQYF. The gene calls are TRBV4-2 and TRBJ2-3; D might be TRBD2 (5 bases). The CDR3 length is 15 residues. V dropped 3 bases and J dropped 0 bases, with 10 bases sitting between them. Germline loops: CDR1 LGHNA, CDR2 YNFKEQ.

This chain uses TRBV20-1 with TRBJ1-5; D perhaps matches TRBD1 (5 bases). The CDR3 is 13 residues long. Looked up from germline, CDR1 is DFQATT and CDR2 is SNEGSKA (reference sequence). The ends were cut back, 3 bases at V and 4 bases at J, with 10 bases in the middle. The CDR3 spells CSARSQGNQPQHF. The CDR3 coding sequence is TGCAGTGCTAGGTCGCAGGGTAATCAGCCCCAGCATTTT.

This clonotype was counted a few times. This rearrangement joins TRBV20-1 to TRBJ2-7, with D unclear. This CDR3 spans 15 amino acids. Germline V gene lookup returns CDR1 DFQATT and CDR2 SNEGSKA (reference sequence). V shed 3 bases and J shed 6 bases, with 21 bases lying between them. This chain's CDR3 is CSASGPQELFGEQYF. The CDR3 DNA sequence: TGCAGTGCTAGTGGACCACAAGAACTCTTTGGCGAGCAGTACTTC.

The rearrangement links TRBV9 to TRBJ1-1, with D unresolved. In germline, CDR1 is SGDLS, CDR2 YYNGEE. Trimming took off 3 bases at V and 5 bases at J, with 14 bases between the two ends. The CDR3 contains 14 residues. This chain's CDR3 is CASSGALRGTEAFF. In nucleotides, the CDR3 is TGTGCCAGCAGCGGAGCTCTACGGGGAACTGAAGCTTTCTTT.

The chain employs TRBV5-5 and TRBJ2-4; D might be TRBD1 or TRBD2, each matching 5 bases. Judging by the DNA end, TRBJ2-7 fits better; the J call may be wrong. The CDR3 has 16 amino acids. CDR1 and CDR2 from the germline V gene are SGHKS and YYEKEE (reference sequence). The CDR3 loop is CASTLTGTPVHYEQYF. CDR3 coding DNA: TGTGCCAGCACCTTAACCGGGACGCCAGTCCACTACGAGCAGTACTTC.

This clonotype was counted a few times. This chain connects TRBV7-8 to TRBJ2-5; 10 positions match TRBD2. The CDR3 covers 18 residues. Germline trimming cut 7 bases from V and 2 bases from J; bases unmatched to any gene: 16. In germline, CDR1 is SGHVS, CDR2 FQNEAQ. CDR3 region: CASTSGWRLAGIQETQYF. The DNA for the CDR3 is TGTGCCAGCACCTCTGGGTGGCGACTAGCGGGCATACAAGAGACCCAGTACTTC.

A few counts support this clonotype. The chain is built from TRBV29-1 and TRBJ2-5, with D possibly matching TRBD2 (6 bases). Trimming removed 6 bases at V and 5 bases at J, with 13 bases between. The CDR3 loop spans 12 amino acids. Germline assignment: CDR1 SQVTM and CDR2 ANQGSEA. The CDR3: CSVDHGGETQYF. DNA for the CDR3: TGCAGCGTGGACCATGGGGGGGAGACCCAGTACTTC.

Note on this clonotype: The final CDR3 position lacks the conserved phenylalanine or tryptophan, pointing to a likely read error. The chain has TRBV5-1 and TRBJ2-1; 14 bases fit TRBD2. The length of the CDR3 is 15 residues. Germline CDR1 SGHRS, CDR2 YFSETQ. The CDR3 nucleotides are TGCGCCAGTAGCTCTGGGACTAGCGGGGGAGATGAGCAGTTCTCC. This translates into CASSSGTSGGDEQFS.

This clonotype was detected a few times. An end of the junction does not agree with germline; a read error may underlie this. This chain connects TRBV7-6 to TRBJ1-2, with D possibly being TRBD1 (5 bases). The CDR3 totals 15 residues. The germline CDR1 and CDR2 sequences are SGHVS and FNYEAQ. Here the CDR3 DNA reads TGTGCCAGCAGCCGCGCGACAGCCACTAACTATAGCTACACCTTC. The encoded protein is CASSRATATNYSYTF. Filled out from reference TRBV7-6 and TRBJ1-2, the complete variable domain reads GAGVSQSPRYKVTKRGQDVALRCDPISGHVSLYWYRQALGQGPEFLTYFNYEAQQDKSGLPNDRFSAERPEGSISTLTIQRTEQRDSAMYRCASSRATATNYSYTFGSGTRLTVV.

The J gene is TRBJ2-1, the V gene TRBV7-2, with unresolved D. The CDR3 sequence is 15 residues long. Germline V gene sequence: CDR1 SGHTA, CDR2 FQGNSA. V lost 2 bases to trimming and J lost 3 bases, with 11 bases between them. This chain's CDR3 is CASSLRVYIYNEQFF. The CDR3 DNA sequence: TGTGCCAGCAGCTTACGGGTGTATATCTACAATGAGCAGTTCTTC.

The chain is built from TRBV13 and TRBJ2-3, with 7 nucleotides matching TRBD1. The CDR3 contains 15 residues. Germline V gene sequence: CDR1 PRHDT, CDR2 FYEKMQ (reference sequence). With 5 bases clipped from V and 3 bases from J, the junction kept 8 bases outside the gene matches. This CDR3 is CASSLTGEKTDTQYF. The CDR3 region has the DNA TGTGCCAGCAGCCTAACAGGGGAGAAAACAGATACGCAGTATTTT.

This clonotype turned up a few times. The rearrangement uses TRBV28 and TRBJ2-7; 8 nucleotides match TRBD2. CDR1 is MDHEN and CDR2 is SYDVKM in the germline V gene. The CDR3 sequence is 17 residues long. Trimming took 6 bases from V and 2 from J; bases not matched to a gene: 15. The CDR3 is CASSPFGGDVRPYEQYF. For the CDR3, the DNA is TGTGCCAGCAGCCCTTTCGGGGGGGATGTCCGCCCCTACGAGCAGTACTTC.

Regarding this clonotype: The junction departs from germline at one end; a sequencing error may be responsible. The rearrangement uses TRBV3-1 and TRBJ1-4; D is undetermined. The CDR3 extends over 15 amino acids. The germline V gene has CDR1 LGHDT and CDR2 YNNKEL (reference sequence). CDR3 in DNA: TGTGCCGGCAGCCAAGATCTGGCCTCCGGGGAAAAACTGTTTTTT. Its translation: CAGSQDLASGEKLFF.

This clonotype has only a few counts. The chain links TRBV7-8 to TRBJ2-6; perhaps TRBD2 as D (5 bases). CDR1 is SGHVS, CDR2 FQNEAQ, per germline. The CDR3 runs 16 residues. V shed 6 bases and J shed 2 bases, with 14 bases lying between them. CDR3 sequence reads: CASRLKIGTGANVLTF. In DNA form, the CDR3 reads TGTGCCAGCAGACTAAAAATCGGGACTGGGGCCAACGTCCTGACTTTC.

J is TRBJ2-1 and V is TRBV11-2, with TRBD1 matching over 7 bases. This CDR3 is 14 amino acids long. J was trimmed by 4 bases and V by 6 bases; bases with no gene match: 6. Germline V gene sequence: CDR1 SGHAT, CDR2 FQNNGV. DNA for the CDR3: TGTGCCAGCAGGCCTTGGGACAGTTACAATGAGCAGTTCTTC. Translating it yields CASRPWDSYNEQFF.

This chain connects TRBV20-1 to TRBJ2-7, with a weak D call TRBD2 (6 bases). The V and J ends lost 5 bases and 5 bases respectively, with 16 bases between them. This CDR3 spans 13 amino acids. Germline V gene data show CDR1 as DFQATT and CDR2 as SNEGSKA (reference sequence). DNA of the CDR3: TGCAGTGCTGAGATGCGGGGTAGCCACGAGCAGTACTTC. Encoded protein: CSAEMRGSHEQYF.

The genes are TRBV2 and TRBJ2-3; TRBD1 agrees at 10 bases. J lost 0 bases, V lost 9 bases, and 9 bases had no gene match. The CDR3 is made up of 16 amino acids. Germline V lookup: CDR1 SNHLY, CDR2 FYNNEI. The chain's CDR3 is CASRDRGPSSTDTQYF. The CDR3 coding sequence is TGTGCCAGTCGGGACAGGGGTCCCTCTAGCACAGATACGCAGTATTTT.

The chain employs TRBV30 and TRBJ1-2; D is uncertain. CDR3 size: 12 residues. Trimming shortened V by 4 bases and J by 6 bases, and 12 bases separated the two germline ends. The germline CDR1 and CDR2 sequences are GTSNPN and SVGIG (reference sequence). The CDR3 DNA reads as TGTGCCTGGACTGTGGGGAGTCATGGCTACACCTTC. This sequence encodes CAWTVGSHGYTF.

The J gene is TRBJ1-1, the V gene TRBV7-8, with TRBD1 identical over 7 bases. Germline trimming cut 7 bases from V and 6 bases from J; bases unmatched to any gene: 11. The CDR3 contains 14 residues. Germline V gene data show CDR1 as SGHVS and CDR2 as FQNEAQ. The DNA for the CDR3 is TGTGCCAGCATGCGGACAGGTCTGGGCTCTGAAGCTTTCTTT. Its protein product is CASMRTGLGSEAFF.

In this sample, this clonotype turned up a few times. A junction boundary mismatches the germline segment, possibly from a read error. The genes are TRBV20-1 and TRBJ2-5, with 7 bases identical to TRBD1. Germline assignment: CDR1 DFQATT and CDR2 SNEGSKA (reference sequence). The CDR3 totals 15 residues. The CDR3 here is CGARSYRDSQETQYF. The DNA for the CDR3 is TGCGGTGCTAGAAGCTACCGGGACAGCCAAGAGACCCAGTACTTC.

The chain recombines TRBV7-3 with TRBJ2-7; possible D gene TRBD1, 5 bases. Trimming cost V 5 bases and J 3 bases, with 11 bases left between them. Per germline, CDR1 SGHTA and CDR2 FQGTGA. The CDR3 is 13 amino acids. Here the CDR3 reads CASSVTGHYEQYF. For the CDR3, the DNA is TGTGCCAGCAGCGTCACAGGTCACTACGAGCAGTACTTC.

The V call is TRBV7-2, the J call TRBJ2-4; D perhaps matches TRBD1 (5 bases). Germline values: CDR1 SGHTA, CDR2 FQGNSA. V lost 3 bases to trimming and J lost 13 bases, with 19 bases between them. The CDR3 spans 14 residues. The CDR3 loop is CASSFALPTYRQYF. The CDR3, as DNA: TGTGCCAGCAGCTTTGCTCTTCCTACCTACAGGCAGTACTTC.

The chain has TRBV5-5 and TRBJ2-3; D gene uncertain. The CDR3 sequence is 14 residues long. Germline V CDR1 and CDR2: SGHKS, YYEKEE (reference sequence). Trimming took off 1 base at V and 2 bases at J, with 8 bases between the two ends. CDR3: CASSLRHVTDTQYF. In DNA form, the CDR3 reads TGTGCCAGCAGCTTGCGTCATGTCACAGATACGCAGTATTTT.

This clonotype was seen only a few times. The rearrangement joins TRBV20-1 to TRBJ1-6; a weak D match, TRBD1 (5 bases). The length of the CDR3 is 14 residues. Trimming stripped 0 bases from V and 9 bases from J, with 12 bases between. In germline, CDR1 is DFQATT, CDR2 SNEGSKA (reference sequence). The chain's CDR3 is CSARDRRGGSPLHF. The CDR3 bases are TGCAGTGCTAGAGATCGTCGGGGGGGTTCACCCCTCCACTTT.

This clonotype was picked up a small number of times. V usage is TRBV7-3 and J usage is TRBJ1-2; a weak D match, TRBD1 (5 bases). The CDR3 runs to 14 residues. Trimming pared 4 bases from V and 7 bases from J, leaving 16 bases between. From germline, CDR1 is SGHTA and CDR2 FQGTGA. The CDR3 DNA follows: TGTGCCAGCAGCTCCCTGGGGGGAGGAGGTGGCTACACCTTC. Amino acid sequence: CASSSLGGGGGYTF.

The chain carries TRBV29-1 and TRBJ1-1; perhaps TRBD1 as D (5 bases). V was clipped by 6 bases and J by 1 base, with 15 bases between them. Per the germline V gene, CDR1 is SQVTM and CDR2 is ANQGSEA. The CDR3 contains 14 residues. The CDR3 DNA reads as TGCAGCGTCGTACTTACAGGAGCGAACACTGAAGCTTTCTTT. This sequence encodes CSVVLTGANTEAFF.

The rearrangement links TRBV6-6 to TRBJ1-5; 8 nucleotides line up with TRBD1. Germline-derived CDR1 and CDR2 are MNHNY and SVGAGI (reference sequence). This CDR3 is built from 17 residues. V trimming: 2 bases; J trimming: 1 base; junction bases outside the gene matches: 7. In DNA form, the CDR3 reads TGTGCCAGCAGTTACCCTGGCGGACAGGGAAGCAATCAGCCCCAGCATTTT. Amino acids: CASSYPGGQGSNQPQHF.

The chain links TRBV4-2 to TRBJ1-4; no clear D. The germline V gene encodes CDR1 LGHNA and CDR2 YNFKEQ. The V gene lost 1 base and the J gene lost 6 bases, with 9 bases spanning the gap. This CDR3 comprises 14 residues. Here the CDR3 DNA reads TGTGCCAGCAGCCAAGGAGGAGTTGATGAAAAACTGTTTTTT. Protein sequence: CASSQGGVDEKLFF.

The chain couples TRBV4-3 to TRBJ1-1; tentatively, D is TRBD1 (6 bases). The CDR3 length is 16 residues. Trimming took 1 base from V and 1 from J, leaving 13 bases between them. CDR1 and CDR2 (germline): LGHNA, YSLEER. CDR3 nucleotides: TGCGCCAGCAGCCAAGTCTGGGGGCGGCGGAACACTGAAGCTTTCTTT. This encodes CASSQVWGRRNTEAFF.

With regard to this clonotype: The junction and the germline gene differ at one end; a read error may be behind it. CDR3 nucleotide sequence: TGTGCCAGCGGCTTAAGAGAGGGGGGACTAGCGGGGTACCAAGAGACCCAGTACTTC. This codes for CASGLREGGLAGYQETQYF. The chain links TRBV11-2 to TRBJ2-5, with 13 bases lining up with TRBD2. The germline V gene has CDR1 SGHAT and CDR2 FQNNGV. The CDR3 is 19 amino acids. Based on the CDR3 plus reference TRBV11-2 and TRBJ2-5, the full variable domain is EAGVAQSPRYKIIEKRQSVAFWCNPISGHATLYWYQQILGQGPKLLIQFQNNGVVDDSQLPKDRFSAERLKGVDSTLKIQPAKLEDSAVYLCASGLREGGLAGYQETQYFGPGTRLLVL.